The next 9 T cell receptor beta chains were all read from a single sample in a study of cytomegalovirus exposure and HLA in healthy donors. TCRdb keeps only in-frame clones here, not all; method: immunoSEQ multiplex PCR. The sample shows more than 45,000 clones, about 91% of them seen only once. The sequenced material came from PBMCs. Receptors were obtained from a woman aged 18-29 years in good health and CMV-seronegative.

Only one count was recorded for this clone. The chain carries TRBV28 and TRBJ1-5; TRBD1 matches 7 bases. V shed 3 bases and J 7 bases; nucleotides not matched to a gene: 9. Germline-derived CDR1 and CDR2 are MDHEN and SYDVKM. The CDR3 sequence is 15 residues long. The DNA of the CDR3 is TGTGCCAGCAGTTTCATGTCGCCAGGGGGACAGCCCCAGCATTTT. It encodes CASSFMSPGGQPQHF.

The chain links TRBV19 to TRBJ2-1; 7 bases are a match to TRBD2. The CDR3 contains 15 residues. Per the germline V gene, CDR1 is LNHDA and CDR2 is SQIVND (reference sequence). V dropped 5 bases and J dropped 5; count of bases not matched to a gene: 9. CDR3 nucleotide sequence: TGTGCCAGTAGTCCCCGGGCTAGCGGACACAATGAGCAGTTCTTC. Translating it yields CASSPRASGHNEQFF.

The chain combines TRBV4-3 with TRBJ2-7; the D is unclear. This CDR3 is built from 13 residues. The ends were cut back, 0 bases at V and 3 bases at J, with 6 bases in the middle. Germline CDR1 is LGHNA and CDR2 is YSLEER. Here the CDR3 DNA reads TGCGCCAGCAGCCAAGAAGTGAGCTACGAGCAGTACTTC. It yields the protein CASSQEVSYEQYF.

The chain combines TRBV5-4 with TRBJ1-1; tentative D call: TRBD1 (5 bases). The V gene's germline CDR1 is SGHNT and CDR2 YYREEE (reference sequence). The CDR3 is made up of 13 amino acids. V shed 2 bases and J shed 3 bases, with 8 bases lying between them. CDR3 protein: CASSFGGDTEAFF. The DNA of the CDR3 is TGTGCCAGCAGCTTTGGGGGGGACACTGAAGCTTTCTTT.

The V gene is TRBV15, the J gene TRBJ2-5; 16 bases align to TRBD2. V shed 3 bases, J shed 5 bases, and the junction held 3 bases outside the gene matches. This CDR3 has 16 residues. Germline V gives CDR1 LNHNV, CDR2 YYDKDF (reference sequence). This chain's CDR3 is CATSRGLAGGRETQYF. CDR3 coding DNA: TGTGCCACCAGCAGGGGACTAGCGGGGGGGCGGGAGACCCAGTACTTC.

This rearrangement joins TRBV14 to TRBJ2-4, with D hard to call. Trimming stripped 7 bases from V and 1 base from J, with 17 bases between. Germline CDR1 is SGHDN and CDR2 is FVKESK. CDR3 length: 16 amino acids. CDR3 coding DNA: TGTGCCAGCATTCCACCCTTAGTAAATGCCAAAAACATTCAGTACTTC. Residues: CASIPPLVNAKNIQYF. Full variable domain (outside the CDR3, taken from reference TRBV14 and TRBJ2-4): EAGVTQFPSHSVIEKGQTVTLRCDPISGHDNLYWYRRVMGKEIKFLLHFVKESKQDESGMPNNRFLAERTGGTYSTLKVQPAELEDSGVYFCASIPPLVNAKNIQYFGAGTRLSVL.

The chain uses TRBV28 and TRBJ2-1; 9 nucleotides agree with TRBD2. CDR3 length: 15 amino acids. Germline CDR1 reads MDHEN; CDR2 reads SYDVKM. Losses at the gene ends were 8 bases for V and 8 bases for J; bases not matched to a gene: 13. This CDR3 reads CASQDLREGSHEQFF. The CDR3 coding sequence is TGTGCCAGCCAAGACTTGCGGGAGGGGTCCCATGAGCAGTTCTTC. The variable domain in full, with the rest retrieved from reference TRBV28 and TRBJ2-1, is DVKVTQSSRYLVKRTGEKVFLECVQDMDHENMFWYRQDPGLGLRLIYFSYDVKMKEKGDIPEGYSVSREKKERFSLILESASTNQTSMYLCASQDLREGSHEQFFGPGTRLTVL.

This rearrangement joins TRBV7-8 to TRBJ2-7; the D is unclear. There are 13 residues in the CDR3. Germline CDR1 is SGHVS and CDR2 is FQNEAQ. The V and J ends lost 0 bases and 1 base respectively, with 4 bases between them. The CDR3 region is CASSLAYSYEQYF. CDR3 sequence (DNA): TGTGCCAGCAGCTTAGCCTATTCCTACGAGCAGTACTTC.

The V gene is TRBV2, the J gene TRBJ2-7, with D maybe TRBD2 (5 bases). In germline, CDR1 is SNHLY, CDR2 FYNNEI. The CDR3 is made up of 13 amino acids. With 4 bases removed from V and 0 bases from J, the gap between germline ends came to 7 bases. This chain's CDR3 is CASSGTSSYEQYF. As DNA, the CDR3 is TGTGCCAGCAGTGGGACTTCCTCCTACGAGCAGTACTTC.